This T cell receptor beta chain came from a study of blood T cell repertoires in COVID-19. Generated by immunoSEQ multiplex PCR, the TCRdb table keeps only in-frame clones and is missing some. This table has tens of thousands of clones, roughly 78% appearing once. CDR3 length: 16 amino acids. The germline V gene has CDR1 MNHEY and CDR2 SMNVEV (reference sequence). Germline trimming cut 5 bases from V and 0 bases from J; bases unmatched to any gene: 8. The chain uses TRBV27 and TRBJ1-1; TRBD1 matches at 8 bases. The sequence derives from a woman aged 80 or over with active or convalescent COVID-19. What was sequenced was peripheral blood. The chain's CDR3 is CASSLRQGSLNTEAFF. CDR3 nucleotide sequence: TGTGCCAGCAGTCTCCGACAGGGGAGCCTGAACACTGAAGCTTTCTTT.